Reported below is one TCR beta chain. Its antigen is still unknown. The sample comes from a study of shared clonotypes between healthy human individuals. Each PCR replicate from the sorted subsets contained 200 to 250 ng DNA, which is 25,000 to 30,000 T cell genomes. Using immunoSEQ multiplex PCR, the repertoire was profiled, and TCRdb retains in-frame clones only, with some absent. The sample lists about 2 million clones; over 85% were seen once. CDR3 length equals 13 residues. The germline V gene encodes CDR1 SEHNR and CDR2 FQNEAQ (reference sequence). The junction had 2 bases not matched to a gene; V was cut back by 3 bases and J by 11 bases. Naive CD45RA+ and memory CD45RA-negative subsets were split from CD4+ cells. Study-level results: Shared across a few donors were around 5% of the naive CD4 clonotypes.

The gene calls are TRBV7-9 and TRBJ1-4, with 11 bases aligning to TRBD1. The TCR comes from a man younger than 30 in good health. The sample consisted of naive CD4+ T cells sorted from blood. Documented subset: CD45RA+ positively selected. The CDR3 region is CASSFGQGAKLFF. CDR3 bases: TGTGCCAGCAGCTTCGGACAGGGGGCGAAACTGTTTTTT.